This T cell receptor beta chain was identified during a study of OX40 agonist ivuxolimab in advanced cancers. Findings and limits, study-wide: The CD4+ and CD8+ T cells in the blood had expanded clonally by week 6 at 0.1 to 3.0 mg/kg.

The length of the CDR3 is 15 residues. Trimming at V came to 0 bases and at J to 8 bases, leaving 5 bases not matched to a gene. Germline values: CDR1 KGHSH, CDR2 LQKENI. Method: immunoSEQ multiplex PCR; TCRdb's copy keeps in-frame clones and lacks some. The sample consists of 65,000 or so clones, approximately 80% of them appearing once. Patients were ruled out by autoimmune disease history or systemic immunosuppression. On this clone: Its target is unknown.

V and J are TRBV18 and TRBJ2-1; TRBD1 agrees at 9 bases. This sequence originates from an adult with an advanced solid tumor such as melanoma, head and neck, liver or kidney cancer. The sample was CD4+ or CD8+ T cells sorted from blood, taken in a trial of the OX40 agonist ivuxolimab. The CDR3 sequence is CASSPPGQGRDEQFF. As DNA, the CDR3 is TGTGCCAGCTCACCACCGGGACAGGGAAGGGATGAGCAGTTCTTC.